This entry lists 19 T cell receptor beta chains sequenced from one sample in a study of T cell changes during pregnancy in multiple sclerosis. Sequencing was performed with immunoSEQ multiplex PCR; in TCRdb, only in-frame clones are kept and a portion is missing. Of 40,000 to 50,000 clones detected, approximately 89% appear once; the ten largest clones hold approximately 1.2%. The material was CD4+ T cells from peripheral blood mononuclear cells, obtained in the first trimester of pregnancy. Receptors originate from a female donor with multiple sclerosis, enrolled in a pregnancy study.

This clone appeared a single time. The chain links TRBV7-2 to TRBJ2-5, with TRBD1 identical over 8 bases. This CDR3 spans 15 amino acids. Looked up from germline, CDR1 is SGHTA and CDR2 is FQGNSA. V was pared by 5 bases and J by 4 bases, with 9 bases of the junction left unmatched. Here the CDR3 reads CASSPTGRGRETQYF. The DNA of the CDR3 is TGTGCCAGCAGCCCGACGGGCAGGGGGCGAGAGACCCAGTACTTC.

The chain recombines TRBV6-1 with TRBJ2-4; perhaps TRBD1 as D (6 bases). V lost 7 bases to trimming and J lost 9 bases, with 10 bases between them. This CDR3 comprises 11 residues. From germline, CDR1 is MNHNS and CDR2 SASEGT. The CDR3, as DNA: TGTGCCAGCAACAGGGAATCCATTCAGTACTTC. Translating gives CASNRESIQYF.

CDR3 DNA sequence: TGTGCCAGTAGTACGGACAGGACCACAGATACGCAGTATTTT. Protein: CASSTDRTTDTQYF. The rearrangement links TRBV19 to TRBJ2-3; 7 positions agree with TRBD1. V lost 4 bases to trimming and J lost 2 bases; unmatched junction nucleotides: 3. Germline CDR1 is LNHDA and CDR2 is SQIVND (reference sequence). This CDR3 spans 14 amino acids.

This sequence joins TRBV30 and TRBJ1-4; D is possibly TRBD1 (6 bases). This CDR3 comprises 13 residues. Germline loops: CDR1 GTSNPN, CDR2 SVGIG (reference sequence). V lost 7 bases, J lost 3 bases, and 12 bases lay in between. CDR3: CASAGVANEKLFF. In DNA form, the CDR3 reads TGTGCCTCTGCAGGGGTGGCTAATGAAAAACTGTTTTTT.

The CDR3 nucleotides read TGTGCCAGCTCATTGCAGGGGGCCGGAGGGACTGAAGCTTTCTTT. Amino acid sequence: CASSLQGAGGTEAFF. The chain recombines TRBV18 with TRBJ1-1; 8 bases are shared with TRBD1. This CDR3 is built from 15 residues. Germline V gives CDR1 KGHSH, CDR2 LQKENI. Trimming cost V 5 bases and J 5 bases; bases outside gene matches: 10. The variable domain in full, with the rest retrieved from reference TRBV18 and TRBJ1-1, is NAGVMQNPRHLVRRRGQEARLRCSPMKGHSHVYWYRQLPEEGLKFMVYLQKENIIDESGMPKERFSAEFPKEGPSILRIQQVVRGDSAAYFCASSLQGAGGTEAFFGQGTRLTVV.

V gene TRBV7-3 combines with J gene TRBJ2-3; TRBD1 is a possible D gene (6 bases). CDR3 length equals 15 residues. V lost 1 base and J lost 5, with 13 bases in between. Germline CDR1 is SGHTA and CDR2 is FQGTGA. CDR3 sequence reads: CASSLRVGAGDTQYF. CDR3 nucleotide sequence: TGTGCCAGCAGCTTAAGGGTGGGGGCAGGAGATACGCAGTATTTT.

The chain employs TRBV19 and TRBJ2-7, with TRBD1 matching 8 bases. V lost 5 bases and J lost 7; bases outside the gene matches: 7. The CDR3 totals 13 residues. CDR1 and CDR2 (germline): LNHDA, SQIVND (reference sequence). The CDR3 protein is CASSATGGWEQYF. The CDR3 DNA is TGTGCCAGTAGTGCAACAGGGGGATGGGAGCAGTACTTC. Complete variable domain (other parts from reference TRBV19 and TRBJ2-7): DGGITQSPKYLFRKEGQNVTLSCEQNLNHDAMYWYRQDPGQGLRLIYYSQIVNDFQKGDIAEGYSVSREKKESFPLTVTSAQKNPTAFYLCASSATGGWEQYFGPGTRLTVT.

The chain recombines TRBV7-2 with TRBJ2-1; maybe TRBD2 (6 bases). In germline, CDR1 is SGHTA, CDR2 FQGNSA. The CDR3 has 12 amino acids. Trimming took 3 bases from V and 7 from J, leaving 7 bases between them. CDR3 in amino acids: CASSLTRNEQFF. The DNA of the CDR3 is TGTGCCAGCAGCTTGACTAGAAATGAGCAGTTCTTC.

This clone was seen a single time. This CDR3 is also generated by other DNA sequences in the sample. This chain connects TRBV6-1 to TRBJ2-1, with 11 bases aligning to TRBD2. Germline loops: CDR1 MNHNS, CDR2 SASEGT. Trimming cost V 6 bases and J 4 bases; bases outside gene matches: 2. This CDR3 spans 14 amino acids. CDR3 in amino acids: CASSGLAGYNEQFF. CDR3 sequence (DNA): TGTGCCAGCAGCGGACTAGCGGGTTACAATGAGCAGTTCTTC.

The gene calls are TRBV19 and TRBJ1-5, with 8 nucleotides matching TRBD1. Trimming at V came to 2 bases and at J to 4 bases, leaving 10 bases not matched to a gene. Germline CDR1 reads LNHDA; CDR2 reads SQIVND (reference sequence). The CDR3 spans 17 residues. The CDR3 here is CASSILPGQGRNQPQHF. The CDR3 DNA follows: TGTGCCAGTAGTATACTCCCCGGACAGGGACGGAATCAGCCCCAGCATTTT. The complete variable domain, with remaining parts taken from reference TRBV19 and TRBJ1-5, reads DGGITQSPKYLFRKEGQNVTLSCEQNLNHDAMYWYRQDPGQGLRLIYYSQIVNDFQKGDIAEGYSVSREKKESFPLTVTSAQKNPTAFYLCASSILPGQGRNQPQHFGDGTRLSIL.

The J gene is TRBJ2-3, the V gene TRBV21-1; the table's D gene call, TRBD2, was not cross checked with the DNA. TRBV21-1 is shown as a pseudogene. The CDR3 is 17 amino acids. Here the CDR3 reads CASSRSGTSEPPDTQYF. Written as DNA, the CDR3 is TGTGCCAGCAGCAGATCCGGGACTAGCGAGCCCCCAGATACGCAGTATTTT.

The V and J genes are TRBV29-1 and TRBJ1-2, with D uncertain. Germline V lookup: CDR1 SQVTM, CDR2 ANQGSEA. The CDR3 has 14 residues. V was shortened by 5 bases and J by 4 bases, with 17 bases between the two germline ends. The CDR3 DNA reads TGCAGCGTTCTGGTCTCCCTAGGCGGCTATGGCTACACCTTC. This encodes CSVLVSLGGYGYTF.

This chain uses TRBV10-1 with TRBJ2-6; TRBD2 matches 7 bases. This CDR3 has 19 amino acids. Trimming at V came to 2 bases and at J to 0 bases, leaving 10 bases not matched to a gene. Germline lookup yields CDR1 WNHNN and CDR2 SYGVQD (reference sequence). In DNA form, the CDR3 reads TGCGCCAGCAGTGAGCGTAGGTCTAGCGGAAACTCTGGGGCCAACGTCCTGACTTTC. Translating gives CASSERRSSGNSGANVLTF.

This chain links TRBV10-3 with TRBJ2-5; D may be TRBD1 (6 bases). Germline CDR1 ENHRY, CDR2 SYGVKD. Trimming removed 3 bases at V and 3 bases at J, with 14 bases between. The length of the CDR3 is 15 residues. In DNA form, the CDR3 reads TGTGCCATCAGTGAAGGAGGTGGACAGAAAGAGACCCAGTACTTC. It yields the protein CAISEGGGQKETQYF.

The chain combines TRBV6-1 with TRBJ2-7; 10 positions agree with TRBD2. This CDR3 is 18 amino acids long. The V gene's germline CDR1 is MNHNS and CDR2 SASEGT. V was pared by 0 bases and J by 4 bases, with 12 bases of the junction left unmatched. For the CDR3, the DNA is TGTGCCAGCAGTGAAGCGCTTCGGGGACTAGCGCTCCCTTACGAGCAGTACTTC. Translating it yields CASSEALRGLALPYEQYF.

The chain uses TRBV27 and TRBJ2-3, with TRBD2 matching 9 bases. CDR1 and CDR2 from the germline V gene are MNHEY and SMNVEV (reference sequence). After removal of 3 bases from V and 4 bases from J, the junction contained 14 bases not matched to a gene. This CDR3 has 18 residues. The CDR3 loop is CASSFSNLVGGRADTQYF. CDR3 DNA: TGTGCCAGCAGTTTCTCTAATCTCGTCGGCGGGAGGGCAGATACGCAGTATTTT.

The chain recombines TRBV19 with TRBJ2-1; 9 nucleotides match TRBD1. After removal of 8 bases from V and 9 bases from J, the junction contained 8 bases not matched to a gene. The length of the CDR3 is 13 residues. Looked up from germline, CDR1 is LNHDA and CDR2 is SQIVND (reference sequence). The CDR3 region is CASVGQGVGEQFF. The CDR3 DNA follows: TGTGCCAGTGTGGGACAGGGAGTCGGTGAGCAGTTCTTC.

The chain has TRBV11-3 and TRBJ2-7, with no clear D. V was pared by 1 base and J by 3 bases, with 13 bases between. Looked up from germline, CDR1 is SGHNT and CDR2 is YENEEA. This CDR3 has 15 amino acids. CDR3 sequence (DNA): TGTGCCAGCAGCTTAGGCGGTCAGAGTGGCTACGAGCAGTACTTC. It yields the protein CASSLGGQSGYEQYF.

J is TRBJ1-1 and V is TRBV18; 12 nucleotides line up with TRBD1. Germline CDR1 reads KGHSH; CDR2 reads LQKENI. The CDR3 runs to 17 residues. The V and J ends lost 6 bases and 4 bases, in that order; junction bases with no gene match: 12. CDR3 protein: CASSPSPGQGAGTEAFF. CDR3 DNA: TGTGCCAGCTCGCCTTCTCCGGGACAGGGGGCCGGCACTGAAGCTTTCTTT.